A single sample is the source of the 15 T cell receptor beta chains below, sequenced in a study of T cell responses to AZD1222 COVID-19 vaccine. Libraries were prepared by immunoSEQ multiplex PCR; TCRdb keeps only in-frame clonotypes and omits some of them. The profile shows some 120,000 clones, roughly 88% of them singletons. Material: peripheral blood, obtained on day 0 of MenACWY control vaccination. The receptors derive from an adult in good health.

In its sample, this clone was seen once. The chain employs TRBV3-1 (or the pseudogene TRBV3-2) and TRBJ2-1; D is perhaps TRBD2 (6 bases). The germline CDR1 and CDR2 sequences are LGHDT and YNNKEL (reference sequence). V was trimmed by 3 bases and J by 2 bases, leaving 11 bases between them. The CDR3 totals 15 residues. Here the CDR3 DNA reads TGTGCCAGCAGCCACCCTGGGACTCCCTACAATGAGCAGTTCTTC. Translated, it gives CASSHPGTPYNEQFF.

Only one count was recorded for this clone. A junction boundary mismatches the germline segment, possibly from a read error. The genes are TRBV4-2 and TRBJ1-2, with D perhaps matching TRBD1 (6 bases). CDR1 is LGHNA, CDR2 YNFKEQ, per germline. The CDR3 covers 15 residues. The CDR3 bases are TGTGCCAGCAGCCAAGATTTTACAGGGTTCTTGGGCTACAACTTC. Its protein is CASSQDFTGFLGYNF.

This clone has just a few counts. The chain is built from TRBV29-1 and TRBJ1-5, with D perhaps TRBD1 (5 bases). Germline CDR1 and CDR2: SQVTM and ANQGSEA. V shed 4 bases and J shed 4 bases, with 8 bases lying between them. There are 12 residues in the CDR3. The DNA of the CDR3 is TGCAGCGTTGGGACAATTAATCAGCCCCAGCATTTT. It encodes CSVGTINQPQHF.

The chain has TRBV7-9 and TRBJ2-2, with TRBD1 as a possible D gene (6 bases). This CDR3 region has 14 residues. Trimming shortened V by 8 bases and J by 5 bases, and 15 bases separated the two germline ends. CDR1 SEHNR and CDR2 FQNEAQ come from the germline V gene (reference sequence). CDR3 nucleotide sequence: TGTGCCAGCCAGCCCCCAGGGGTTACCGGGGAGCTGTTTTTT. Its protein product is CASQPPGVTGELFF.

DNA for the CDR3: TGTGCCAGCACCGGGCTGGTAGCGGGAGGGCAAATCTACGAGCAGTACTTC. It codes for CASTGLVAGGQIYEQYF. J is TRBJ2-7 and V is TRBV28; 11 bases are shared with TRBD2. J gave up 3 bases and V 7 bases, and 14 bases lay outside the gene matches. CDR3 size: 17 residues. The germline V gene has CDR1 MDHEN and CDR2 SYDVKM.

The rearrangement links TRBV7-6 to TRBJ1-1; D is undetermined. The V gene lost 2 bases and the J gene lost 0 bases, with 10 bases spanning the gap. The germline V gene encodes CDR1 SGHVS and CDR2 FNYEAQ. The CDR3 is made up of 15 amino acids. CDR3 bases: TGTGCCAGCAGCTTAACCAGCGCAATGAACACTGAAGCTTTCTTT. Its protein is CASSLTSAMNTEAFF.

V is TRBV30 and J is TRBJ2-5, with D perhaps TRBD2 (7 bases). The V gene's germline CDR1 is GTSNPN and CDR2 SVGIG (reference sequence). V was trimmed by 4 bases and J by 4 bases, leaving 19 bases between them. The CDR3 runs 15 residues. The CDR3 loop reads CAWNPRGGRTETQYF. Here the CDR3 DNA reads TGTGCCTGGAACCCAAGGGGGGGGAGGACAGAGACCCAGTACTTC. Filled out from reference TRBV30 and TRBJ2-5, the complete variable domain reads SQTIHQWPATLVQPVGSPLSLECTVEGTSNPNLYWYRQAAGRGLQLLFYSVGIGQISSEVPQNLSASRPQDRQFILSSKKLLLSDSGFYLCAWNPRGGRTETQYFGPGTRLLVL.

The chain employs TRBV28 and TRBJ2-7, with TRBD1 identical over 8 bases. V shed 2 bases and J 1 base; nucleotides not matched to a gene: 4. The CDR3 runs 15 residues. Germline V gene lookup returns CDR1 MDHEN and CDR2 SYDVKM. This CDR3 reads CASSLPGQESYEQYF. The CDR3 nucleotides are TGTGCCAGCAGTTTACCGGGACAGGAGTCCTACGAGCAGTACTTC.

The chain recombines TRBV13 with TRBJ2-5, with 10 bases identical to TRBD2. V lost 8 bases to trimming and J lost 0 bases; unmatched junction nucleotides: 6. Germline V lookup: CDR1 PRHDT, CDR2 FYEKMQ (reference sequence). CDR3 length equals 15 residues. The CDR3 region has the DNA TGTGCCAGCGGATTAGCGGGAGGCTACCAAGAGACCCAGTACTTC. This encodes CASGLAGGYQETQYF.

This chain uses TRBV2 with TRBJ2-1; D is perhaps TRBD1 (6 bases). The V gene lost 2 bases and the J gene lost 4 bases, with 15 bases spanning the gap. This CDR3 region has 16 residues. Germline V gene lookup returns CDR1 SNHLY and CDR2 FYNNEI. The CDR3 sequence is CASSEWPPGVYNEQFF. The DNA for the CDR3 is TGTGCCAGCAGTGAATGGCCGCCAGGGGTGTACAATGAGCAGTTCTTC.

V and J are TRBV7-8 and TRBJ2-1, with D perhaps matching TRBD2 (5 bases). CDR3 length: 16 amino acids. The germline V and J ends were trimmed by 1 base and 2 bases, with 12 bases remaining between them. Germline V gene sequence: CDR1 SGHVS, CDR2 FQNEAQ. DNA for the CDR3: TGTGCCAGCAGCTTAGTCGAGGACTTAGCCTACAATGAGCAGTTCTTC. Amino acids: CASSLVEDLAYNEQFF.

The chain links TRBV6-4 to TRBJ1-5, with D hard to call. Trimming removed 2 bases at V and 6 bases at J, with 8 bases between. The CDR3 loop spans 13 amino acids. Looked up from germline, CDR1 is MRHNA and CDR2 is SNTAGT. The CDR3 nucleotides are TGTGCCAGCAGTGACGGCGGCGGTCAGCCCCAGCATTTT. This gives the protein CASSDGGGQPQHF.

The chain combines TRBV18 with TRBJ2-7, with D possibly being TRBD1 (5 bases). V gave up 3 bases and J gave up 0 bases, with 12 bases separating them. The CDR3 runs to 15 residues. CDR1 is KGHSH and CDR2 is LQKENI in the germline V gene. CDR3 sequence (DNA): TGTGCCAGCTCACCGGCACAGGCGAGCTCCTACGAGCAGTACTTC. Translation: CASSPAQASSYEQYF. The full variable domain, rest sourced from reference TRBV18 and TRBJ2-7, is NAGVMQNPRHLVRRRGQEARLRCSPMKGHSHVYWYRQLPEEGLKFMVYLQKENIIDESGMPKERFSAEFPKEGPSILRIQQVVRGDSAAYFCASSPAQASSYEQYFGPGTRLTVT.

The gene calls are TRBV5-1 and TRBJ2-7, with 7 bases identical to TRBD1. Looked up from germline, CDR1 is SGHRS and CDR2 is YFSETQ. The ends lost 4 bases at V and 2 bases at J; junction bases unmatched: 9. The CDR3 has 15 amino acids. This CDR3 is CASSTPDRPTYEQYF. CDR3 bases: TGCGCCAGCAGCACCCCGGACAGGCCTACCTACGAGCAGTACTTC.

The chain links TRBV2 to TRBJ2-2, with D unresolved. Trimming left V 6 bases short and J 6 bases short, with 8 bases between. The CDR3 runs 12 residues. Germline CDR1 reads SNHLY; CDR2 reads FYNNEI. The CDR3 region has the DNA TGTGCCAGCAGCCTCCTCCCCGGGGAGCTGTTTTTT. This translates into CASSLLPGELFF. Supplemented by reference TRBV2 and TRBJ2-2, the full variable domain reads EPEVTQTPSHQVTQMGQEVILRCVPISNHLYFYWYRQILGQKVEFLVSFYNNEISEKSEIFDDQFSVERPDGSNFTLKIRSTKLEDSAMYFCASSLLPGELFFGEGSRLTVL.